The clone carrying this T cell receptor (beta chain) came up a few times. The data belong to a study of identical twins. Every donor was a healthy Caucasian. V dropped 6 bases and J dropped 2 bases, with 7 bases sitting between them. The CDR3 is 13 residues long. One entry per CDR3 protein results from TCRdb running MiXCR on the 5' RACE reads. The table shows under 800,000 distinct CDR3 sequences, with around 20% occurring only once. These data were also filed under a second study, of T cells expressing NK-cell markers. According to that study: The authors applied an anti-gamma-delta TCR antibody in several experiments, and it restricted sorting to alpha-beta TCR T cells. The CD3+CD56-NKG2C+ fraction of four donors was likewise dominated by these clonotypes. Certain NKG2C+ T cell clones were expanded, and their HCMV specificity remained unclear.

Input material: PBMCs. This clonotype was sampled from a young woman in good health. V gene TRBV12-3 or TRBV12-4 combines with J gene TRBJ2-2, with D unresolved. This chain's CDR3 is CASSAFNTGELFF. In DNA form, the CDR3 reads TGTGCCAGCAGCGCCTTTAACACCGGGGAGCTGTTTTTT.